This T cell receptor beta chain derives from a study of shared clonotypes between healthy human individuals. Whole-study findings and limits: Large sequencing depth failed to make sorted-subset sequencing complete, rarefaction showed.

Assay used: immunoSEQ multiplex PCR; TCRdb lists only in-frame clones, some missing. Of approximately 940,000 clones detected, 76% appear once; the ten largest clones hold around 1.4%. Turning to this clone: Its antigen is not identified.

Germline values: CDR1 MGHDK, CDR2 SYGVNS. V was shortened by 4 bases and J by 4 bases, with 13 bases between the two germline ends. The CDR3 spans 15 residues. V is TRBV25-1 and J is TRBJ1-4; possibly TRBD1 for D (5 bases). This TCR was sampled from a man in his late teens or twenties in good health. The sequencing sample was made of memory CD4+ T cells sorted from blood. Subset meaning: CD45RA-negative fraction. CDR3 sequence: CASSAAQGGNEKLFF. Here the CDR3 DNA reads TGTGCCAGCAGTGCGGCGCAGGGAGGTAATGAAAAACTGTTTTTT. Drawing the rest from reference TRBV25-1 and TRBJ1-4, the complete variable domain is EADIYQTPRYLVIGTGKKITLECSQTMGHDKMYWYQQDPGMELHLIHYSYGVNSTEKGDLSSESTVSRIRTEHFPLTLESARPSHTSQYLCASSAAQGGNEKLFFGSGTQLSVL.